This TCR beta chain was sequenced for a study of blood T cells in healthy people across ages. The V gene's germline CDR1 is MNHEY and CDR2 SVGAGI. The CDR3 is 17 residues long. V lost 2 bases and J 6 bases, leaving 17 bases between the germline ends. Combining a sample-barcoded 5' primer with a J-beta primer mix, a second PCR ran for about 6 to 11 cycles. TCRdb ran MiXCR on the 5' RACE reads and lists one entry per CDR3 protein. The sample carries 1.5 million or so distinct CDR3 sequences, about 43% recorded once. This chain links TRBV6-5 with TRBJ1-6; tentatively, D is TRBD1 (5 bases). Sequencing was carried out using blood. The TCR comes from a woman aged 18 to 35 in good health. CDR3 nucleotide sequence: TGTGCCAGCAGTTACGGAGGGGCCGTTCCTTCTAATTCACCCCTCCACTTT. Its protein is CASSYGGAVPSNSPLHF.